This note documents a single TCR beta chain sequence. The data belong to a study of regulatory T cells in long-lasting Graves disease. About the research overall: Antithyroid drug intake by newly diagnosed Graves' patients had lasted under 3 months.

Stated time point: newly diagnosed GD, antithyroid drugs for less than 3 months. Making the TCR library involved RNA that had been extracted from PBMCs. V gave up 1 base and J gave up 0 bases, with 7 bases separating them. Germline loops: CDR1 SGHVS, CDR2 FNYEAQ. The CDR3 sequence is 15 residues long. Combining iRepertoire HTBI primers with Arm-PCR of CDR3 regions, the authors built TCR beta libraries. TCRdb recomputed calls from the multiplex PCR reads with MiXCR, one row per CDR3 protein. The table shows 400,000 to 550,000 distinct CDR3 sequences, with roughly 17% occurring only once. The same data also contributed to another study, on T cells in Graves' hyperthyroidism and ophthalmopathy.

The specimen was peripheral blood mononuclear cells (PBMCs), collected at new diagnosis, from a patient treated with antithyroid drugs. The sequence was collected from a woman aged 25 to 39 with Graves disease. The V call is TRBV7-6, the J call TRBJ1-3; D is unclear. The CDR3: CASSLGPGSGNTIYF. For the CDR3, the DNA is TGTGCCAGCAGCTTAGGGCCGGGCTCTGGAAACACCATATATTTT.